This T cell receptor beta chain was observed in a study of cytomegalovirus exposure and HLA in healthy donors. Whole-study results and caveats: Three CMV-associated chains were confirmed in vitro to be specific for CMV antigens. Altogether, some 170 TCR beta chains were recorded as cytomegalovirus-associated. High specificity and sensitivity for cytomegalovirus status were reported for the classifier.

CDR1 SGHRS and CDR2 YFSETQ come from the germline V gene. The CDR3 runs 14 residues. V was clipped by 2 bases and J by 8 bases; unmatched bases: 6. Sequencing was performed with immunoSEQ multiplex PCR; in TCRdb, only in-frame clones are kept and a portion is missing. The sample lists 200,000 or so clones; roughly 83% were seen once. In regard to this clone: Its antigen is undetermined.

The donors were in the roughly 120-subject validation cohort, distinct from the approximately 700-subject first cohort. The genes are TRBV5-1 and TRBJ2-1, with TRBD2 matching over 8 bases. The sequenced sample consisted of PBMCs. This TCR was sampled from a woman younger than 35 in good health and CMV-seronegative. CDR3 sequence reads: CASSLGTSSDEQFF. As DNA, the CDR3 is TGCGCCAGCAGCTTAGGGACTAGTTCGGATGAGCAGTTCTTC.